This note documents a single TCR beta chain sequence. What it binds is not known. CDR3 length equals 13 residues. With 4 bases removed from V and 6 bases from J, the gap between germline ends came to 13 bases. Germline V CDR1 and CDR2: SQVTM, ANQGSEA. These data originate in a study of cytomegalovirus exposure and HLA in healthy donors. Study in general: Researchers found that about four fifths of about 400 genotyped donors fell within the Caucasian-associated ancestry cluster. Regarding the study as a whole: A later analysis associated under 20,000 TCR beta sequences with HLA alleles at a 0.05 false discovery rate. A previous analysis found most TCR beta V segments productive roughly 87% or roughly 30% of the time. When analyzed later, the rates of TCR association showed variation by HLA locus, with DRB1 the most and HLA-C the fewest.

The primer mix had 60 Vbeta and 13 Jbeta primers. Using immunoSEQ multiplex PCR, the repertoire was profiled, and TCRdb retains in-frame clones only, with some absent. The sample has around 200,000 clones; less than 80% are singletons. This sequence joins TRBV29-1 and TRBJ1-5; D is possibly TRBD1 (6 bases). Sequencing was done on a sample of PBMCs. This sequence was found in a middle-aged man in good health and CMV-seronegative. CDR3 in amino acids: CSVGAGEGQPQHF. The CDR3 region has the DNA TGCAGCGTTGGGGCAGGGGAGGGTCAGCCCCAGCATTTT.